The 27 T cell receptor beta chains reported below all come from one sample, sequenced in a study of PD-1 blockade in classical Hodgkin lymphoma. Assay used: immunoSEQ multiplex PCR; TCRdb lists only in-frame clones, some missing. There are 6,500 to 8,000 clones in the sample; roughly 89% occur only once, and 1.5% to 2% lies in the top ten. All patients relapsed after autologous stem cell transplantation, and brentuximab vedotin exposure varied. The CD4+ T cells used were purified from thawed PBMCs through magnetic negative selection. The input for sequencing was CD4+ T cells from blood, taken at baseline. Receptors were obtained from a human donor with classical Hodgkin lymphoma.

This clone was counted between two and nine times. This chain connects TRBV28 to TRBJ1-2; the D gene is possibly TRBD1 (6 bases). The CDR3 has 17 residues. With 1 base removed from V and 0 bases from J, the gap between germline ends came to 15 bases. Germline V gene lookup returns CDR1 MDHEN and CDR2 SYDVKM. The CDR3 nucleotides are TGTGCCAGCAGTTTATTGGGGACAACCGTCCCTAACTATGGCTACACCTTC. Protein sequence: CASSLLGTTVPNYGYTF.

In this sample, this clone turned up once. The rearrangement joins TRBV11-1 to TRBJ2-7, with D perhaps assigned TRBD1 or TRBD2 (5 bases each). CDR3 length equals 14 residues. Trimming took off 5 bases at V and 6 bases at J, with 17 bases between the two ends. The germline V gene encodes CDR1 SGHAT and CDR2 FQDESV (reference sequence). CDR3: CASSPGRGSIEQYF. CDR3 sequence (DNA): TGTGCCAGCAGCCCAGGTCGGGGCAGTATCGAGCAGTACTTC.

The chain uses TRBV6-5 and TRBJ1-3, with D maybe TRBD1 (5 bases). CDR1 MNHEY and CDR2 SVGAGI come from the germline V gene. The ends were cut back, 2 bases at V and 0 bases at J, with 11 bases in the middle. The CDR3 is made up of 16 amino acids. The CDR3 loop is CASSYQGTDSGNTIYF. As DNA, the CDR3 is TGTGCCAGCAGTTACCAGGGCACCGACTCTGGAAACACCATATATTTT.

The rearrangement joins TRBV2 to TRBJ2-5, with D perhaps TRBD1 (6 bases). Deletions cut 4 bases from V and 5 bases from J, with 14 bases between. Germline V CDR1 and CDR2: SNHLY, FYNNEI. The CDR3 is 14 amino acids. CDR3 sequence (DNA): TGTGCCAGCAGTGGGGGGCGGGCCCATGAGACCCAGTACTTC. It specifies CASSGGRAHETQYF.

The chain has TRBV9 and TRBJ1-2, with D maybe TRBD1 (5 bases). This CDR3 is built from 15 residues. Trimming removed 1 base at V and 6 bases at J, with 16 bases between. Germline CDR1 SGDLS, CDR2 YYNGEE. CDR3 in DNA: TGTGCCAGCAGCGTATTAGGGGAGATGGGGAATGGCTACACCTTC. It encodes CASSVLGEMGNGYTF.

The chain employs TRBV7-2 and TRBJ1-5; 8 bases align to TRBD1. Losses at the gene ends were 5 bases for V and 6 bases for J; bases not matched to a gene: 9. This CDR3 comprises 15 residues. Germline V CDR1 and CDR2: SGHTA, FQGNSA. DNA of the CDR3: TGTGCCAGCAGCACTCGACAGGGGAGGGGTCAGCCCCAGCATTTT. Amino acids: CASSTRQGRGQPQHF.

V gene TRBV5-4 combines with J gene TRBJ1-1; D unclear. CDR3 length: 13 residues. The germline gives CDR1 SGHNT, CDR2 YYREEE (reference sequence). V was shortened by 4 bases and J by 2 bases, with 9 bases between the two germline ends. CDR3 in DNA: TGTGCCAGCAGCCGGAGTAGTAACACTGAAGCTTTCTTT. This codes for CASSRSSNTEAFF.

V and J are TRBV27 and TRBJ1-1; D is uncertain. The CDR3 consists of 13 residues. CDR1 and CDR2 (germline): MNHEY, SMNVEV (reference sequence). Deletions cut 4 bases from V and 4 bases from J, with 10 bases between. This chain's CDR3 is CASSSGWPTEAFF. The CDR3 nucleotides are TGTGCCAGCAGTTCCGGGTGGCCCACTGAAGCTTTCTTT.

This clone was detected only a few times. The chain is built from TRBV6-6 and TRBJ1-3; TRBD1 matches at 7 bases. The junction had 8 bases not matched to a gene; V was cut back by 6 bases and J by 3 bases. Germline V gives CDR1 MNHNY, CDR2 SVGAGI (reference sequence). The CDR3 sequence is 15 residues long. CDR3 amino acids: CASSPPGQDGNTIYF. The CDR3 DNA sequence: TGTGCCAGCAGCCCTCCTGGACAGGATGGAAACACCATATATTTT.

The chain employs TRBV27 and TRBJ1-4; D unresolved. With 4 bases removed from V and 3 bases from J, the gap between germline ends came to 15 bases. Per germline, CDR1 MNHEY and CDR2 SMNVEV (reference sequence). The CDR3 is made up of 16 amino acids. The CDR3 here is CASSSQPGVANEKLFF. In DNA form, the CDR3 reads TGTGCCAGCAGTTCGCAACCCGGGGTGGCTAATGAAAAACTGTTTTTT.

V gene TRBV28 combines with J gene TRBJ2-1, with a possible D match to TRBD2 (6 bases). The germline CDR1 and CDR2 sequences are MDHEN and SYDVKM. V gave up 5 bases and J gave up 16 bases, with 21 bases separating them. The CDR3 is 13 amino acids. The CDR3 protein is CASSIADGLTGFF. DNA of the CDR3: TGTGCCAGCAGTATAGCGGACGGCCTTACCGGTTTCTTC.

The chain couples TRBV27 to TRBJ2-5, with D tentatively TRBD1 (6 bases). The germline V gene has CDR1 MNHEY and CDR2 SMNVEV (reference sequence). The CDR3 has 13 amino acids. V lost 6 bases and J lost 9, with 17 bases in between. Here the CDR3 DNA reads TGTGCCAGCAGCCCTACGATTCAGGGGTCCCAGTACTTC. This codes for CASSPTIQGSQYF.

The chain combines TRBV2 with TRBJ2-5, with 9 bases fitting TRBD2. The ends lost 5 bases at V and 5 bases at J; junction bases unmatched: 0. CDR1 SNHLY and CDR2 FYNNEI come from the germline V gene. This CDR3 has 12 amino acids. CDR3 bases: TGTGCCAGCAGTACTAGCGGGGAGACCCAGTACTTC. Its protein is CASSTSGETQYF.

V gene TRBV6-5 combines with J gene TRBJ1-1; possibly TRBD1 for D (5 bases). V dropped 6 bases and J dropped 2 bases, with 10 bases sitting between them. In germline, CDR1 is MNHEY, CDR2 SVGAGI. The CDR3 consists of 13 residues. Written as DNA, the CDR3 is TGTGCCAGCAGGATTGACAGAAACACTGAAGCTTTCTTT. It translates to CASRIDRNTEAFF.

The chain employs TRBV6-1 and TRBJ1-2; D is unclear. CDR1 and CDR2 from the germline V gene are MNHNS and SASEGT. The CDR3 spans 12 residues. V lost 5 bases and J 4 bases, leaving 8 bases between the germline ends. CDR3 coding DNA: TGTGCCAGCAGTCGAGATTTCTATGGCTACACCTTC. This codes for CASSRDFYGYTF.

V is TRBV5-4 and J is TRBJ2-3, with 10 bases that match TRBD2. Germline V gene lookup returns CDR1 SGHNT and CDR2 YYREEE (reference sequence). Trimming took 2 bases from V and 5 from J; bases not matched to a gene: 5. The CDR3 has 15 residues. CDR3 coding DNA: TGTGCCAGCAGCTTAGGACTAGCGGTTATAGATACGCAGTATTTT. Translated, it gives CASSLGLAVIDTQYF.

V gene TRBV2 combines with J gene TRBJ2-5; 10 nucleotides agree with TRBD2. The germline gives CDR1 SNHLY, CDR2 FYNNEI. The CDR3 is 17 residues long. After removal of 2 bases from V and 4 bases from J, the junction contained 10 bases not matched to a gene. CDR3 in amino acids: CASSELRLAGTLETQYF. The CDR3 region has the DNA TGTGCCAGCAGTGAATTGAGACTAGCGGGTACCTTAGAGACCCAGTACTTC.

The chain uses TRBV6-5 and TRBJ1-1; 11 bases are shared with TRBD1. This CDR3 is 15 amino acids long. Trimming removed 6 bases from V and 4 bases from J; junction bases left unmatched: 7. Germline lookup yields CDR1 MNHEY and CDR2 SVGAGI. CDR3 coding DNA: TGTGCCAGCAGACAATCCGGGACAGGGGGCACTGAAGCTTTCTTT. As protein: CASRQSGTGGTEAFF.

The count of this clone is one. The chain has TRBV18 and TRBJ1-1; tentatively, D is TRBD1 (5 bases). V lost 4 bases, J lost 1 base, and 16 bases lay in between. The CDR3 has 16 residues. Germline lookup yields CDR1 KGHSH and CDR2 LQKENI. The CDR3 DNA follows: TGTGCCAGCTCACTGTACACTGGGACGGCGAACACTGAAGCTTTCTTT. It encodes CASSLYTGTANTEAFF.

The CDR3 loop reads CASSPPPREKLFF. The CDR3 bases are TGTGCCAGCTCACCACCACCCCGAGAAAAACTGTTTTTT. The chain couples TRBV18 to TRBJ1-4; unclear D gene. V was clipped by 0 bases and J by 8 bases, with 7 bases between them. The CDR3 is 13 residues long. Germline assignment: CDR1 KGHSH and CDR2 LQKENI.

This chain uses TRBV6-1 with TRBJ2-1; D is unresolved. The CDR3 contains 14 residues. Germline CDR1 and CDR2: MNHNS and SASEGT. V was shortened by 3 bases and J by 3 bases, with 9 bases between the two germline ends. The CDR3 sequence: CASSEGFVYNEQFF. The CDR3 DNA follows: TGTGCCAGCAGTGAGGGATTCGTCTACAATGAGCAGTTCTTC.

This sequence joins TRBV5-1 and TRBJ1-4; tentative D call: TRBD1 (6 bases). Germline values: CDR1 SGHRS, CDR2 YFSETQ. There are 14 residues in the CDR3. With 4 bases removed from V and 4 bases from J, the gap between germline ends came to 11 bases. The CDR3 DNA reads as TGCGCCAGCAGCGTACAGGGACATAATGAAAAACTGTTTTTT. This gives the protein CASSVQGHNEKLFF.

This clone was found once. This chain's CDR3 is CASSRQGHNEQFF. CDR3 in DNA: TGCGCCAGCAGCCGCCAGGGGCACAATGAGCAGTTCTTC. J is TRBJ2-1 and V is TRBV4-1; tentative D call: TRBD1 (6 bases). Trimming took 4 bases from V and 5 from J, leaving 9 bases between them. The CDR3 has 13 amino acids. The germline CDR1 and CDR2 sequences are MGHRA and YSYEKL.

DNA for the CDR3: TGTGCCTCCAGGCAGGGGCGAACAAACCCTGAAGCTTTCTTT. Translated: CASRQGRTNPEAFF. This sequence joins TRBV4-2 and TRBJ1-1; TRBD1 might be the D (6 bases). The CDR3 runs 14 residues. CDR1 is LGHNA, CDR2 YNFKEQ, per germline. V dropped 11 bases and J dropped 6 bases, with 22 bases sitting between them.

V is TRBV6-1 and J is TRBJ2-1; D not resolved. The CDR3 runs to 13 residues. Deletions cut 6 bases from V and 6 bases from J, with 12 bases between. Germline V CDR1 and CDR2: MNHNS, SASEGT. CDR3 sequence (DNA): TGTGCCAGCAGCGGCGGCCCGTTCAATGAGCAGTTCTTC. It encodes CASSGGPFNEQFF.

The CDR3 spells CASSPPGTGLRAFF. As DNA, the CDR3 is TGTGCCAGCTCACCTCCCGGGACAGGGTTGAGGGCTTTCTTT. V gene TRBV18 combines with J gene TRBJ1-1; 9 nucleotides align to TRBD1. Germline loops: CDR1 KGHSH, CDR2 LQKENI. This CDR3 has 14 residues. The ends lost 3 bases at V and 11 bases at J; junction bases unmatched: 10.

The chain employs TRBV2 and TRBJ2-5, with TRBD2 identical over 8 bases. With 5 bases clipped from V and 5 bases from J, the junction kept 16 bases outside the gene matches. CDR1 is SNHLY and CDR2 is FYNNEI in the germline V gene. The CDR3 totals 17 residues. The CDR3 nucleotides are TGTGCCAGCAGTCCACCTTGGGTGACGGGAGGGAGGGAGACCCAGTACTTC. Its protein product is CASSPPWVTGGRETQYF.